This TCR beta chain was profiled in a study of shared clonotypes between healthy human individuals. V was trimmed by 3 bases and J by 7 bases, leaving 12 bases between them. Germline V CDR1 and CDR2: MDHEN, SYDVKM. The CDR3 sequence is 14 residues long. Unsorted PBMC DNA was sequenced on ten immunoSEQ deep assay plates. Measured with immunoSEQ multiplex PCR; TCRdb has only the in-frame clones, and not every one. The sample holds about half a million clones, over 60% seen once. Only Caucasian adults living in Nashville, Tennessee made up the donor group. The chain is built from TRBV28 and TRBJ2-2; unclear D gene. The clonotype was recovered from a woman aged 40 to 50 in good health. Some clones in this sample may be carry-over from other donors' samples. Specimen: PBMCs. The CDR3 nucleotides are TGTGCCAGCAGTTTTGAAGGGCTTGGCGGGGAGCTGTTTTTT. This codes for CASSFEGLGGELFF.